These 13 T cell receptor beta chains share one sample of origin, sequenced in a study of blood T cell repertoires in COVID-19. This table comes from immunoSEQ multiplex PCR, and its TCRdb copy is limited to in-frame clones, with some not included. This table holds 250,000 to 300,000 clones, roughly 89% found once. Sequencing input: peripheral blood. These receptors all stem from a woman aged 40 to 50 who had recovered from COVID-19.

The gene calls are TRBV30 and TRBJ1-6; 7 nucleotides match TRBD1. This CDR3 has 15 amino acids. The ends lost 2 bases at V and 9 bases at J; junction bases unmatched: 10. Germline V CDR1 and CDR2: GTSNPN, SVGIG (reference sequence). The CDR3 DNA reads as TGTGCCTGGAGTCGACAGGGAGCGGGCGGTTCACCCCTCCACTTT. It codes for CAWSRQGAGGSPLHF.

The V call is TRBV30, the J call TRBJ1-6, with 7 bases fitting TRBD1. The germline V gene encodes CDR1 GTSNPN and CDR2 SVGIG (reference sequence). J lost 6 bases, V lost 5 bases, and 4 bases had no gene match. The CDR3 has 13 residues. CDR3 protein: CAWADRVNSPLHF. The CDR3 region has the DNA TGTGCCTGGGCAGACAGGGTTAATTCACCCCTCCACTTT.

This chain joins TRBV2 and TRBJ1-5, with a possible D match to TRBD1 (5 bases). Trimming pared 7 bases from V and 6 bases from J, leaving 16 bases between. There are 14 residues in the CDR3. The V gene's germline CDR1 is SNHLY and CDR2 FYNNEI. The CDR3 coding sequence is TGTGCCAGCATGTCGAGATCTCAGGGTCAGCCCCAGCATTTT. It translates to CASMSRSQGQPQHF. Complete variable domain (other parts from reference TRBV2 and TRBJ1-5): EPEVTQTPSHQVTQMGQEVILRCVPISNHLYFYWYRQILGQKVEFLVSFYNNEISEKSEIFDDQFSVERPDGSNFTLKIRSTKLEDSAMYFCASMSRSQGQPQHFGDGTRLSIL.

The chain joins TRBV15 to TRBJ1-2, with 10 nucleotides matching TRBD1. With V trimmed by 3 bases and J by 6 bases, 7 bases remained unmatched. This CDR3 is 15 amino acids long. Germline loops: CDR1 LNHNV, CDR2 YYDKDF (reference sequence). The CDR3, as DNA: TGTGCCACCAGCAGGCGGGACAGGGGCCTAGATGGCTACACCTTC. As protein: CATSRRDRGLDGYTF.

This clone appeared a few times. The chain has TRBV27 and TRBJ2-7; 8 bases fit TRBD2. Losses at the gene ends were 7 bases for V and 3 bases for J; bases not matched to a gene: 8. Germline V gene lookup returns CDR1 MNHEY and CDR2 SMNVEV (reference sequence). The CDR3 is 14 residues long. CDR3 sequence: CASKKSGGVYEQYF. Written as DNA, the CDR3 is TGTGCCAGCAAAAAAAGCGGGGGAGTCTACGAGCAGTACTTC.

The chain has TRBV6-2 or TRBV6-3 and TRBJ2-3, with D maybe TRBD1 (5 bases). The CDR3 spans 14 residues. Trimming left V 6 bases short and J 0 bases short, with 10 bases between. Germline lookup yields CDR1 MNHEY and CDR2 SVGEGT. This CDR3 is CASSWTLSTDTQYF. The CDR3 DNA follows: TGTGCCAGCAGCTGGACACTTAGCACAGATACGCAGTATTTT.

The chain recombines TRBV7-2 with TRBJ2-2; 7 nucleotides line up with TRBD2. Germline lookup yields CDR1 SGHTA and CDR2 FQGNSA. V lost 5 bases, J lost 5 bases, and 8 bases stayed unmatched. The CDR3 runs to 15 residues. This CDR3 reads CASSGGSSGTGELFF. CDR3 nucleotide sequence: TGTGCCAGCAGCGGCGGGAGTTCCGGAACCGGGGAGCTGTTTTTT.

The chain carries TRBV25-1 and TRBJ1-2, with D possibly being TRBD1 (5 bases). The V end lost 1 base, the J end lost 2 bases, and 11 bases lay between the germline ends. Germline assignment: CDR1 MGHDK and CDR2 SYGVNS. This CDR3 is 15 amino acids long. In nucleotides, the CDR3 is TGTGCCAGCAGTGAATGGGGGGAGGCGAACTATGGCTACACCTTC. It is translated as CASSEWGEANYGYTF.

J is TRBJ1-5 and V is TRBV19, with 7 nucleotides matching TRBD1. CDR1 is LNHDA and CDR2 is SQIVND in the germline V gene (reference sequence). Germline trimming cut 10 bases from V and 5 bases from J; bases unmatched to any gene: 8. The CDR3 totals 13 residues. CDR3 nucleotides: TGTGCCACCAAGACAGGGATCGATCAGCCCCAGCATTTT. This translates into CATKTGIDQPQHF.

The V call is TRBV5-1, the J call TRBJ1-1; weak D call: TRBD1 (5 bases). There are 15 residues in the CDR3. In germline, CDR1 is SGHRS, CDR2 YFSETQ. The ends were cut back, 5 bases at V and 1 base at J, with 15 bases in the middle. CDR3 region: CASRPGAERNTEAFF. The DNA of the CDR3 is TGCGCCAGCAGGCCTGGGGCAGAGAGGAACACTGAAGCTTTCTTT.

This clone occurred a few times. This chain uses TRBV27 with TRBJ1-6; no clear D gene. CDR1 and CDR2 from the germline V gene are MNHEY and SMNVEV (reference sequence). Trimming cost V 3 bases and J 6 bases, with 12 bases left between them. The CDR3 loop spans 15 amino acids. The DNA for the CDR3 is TGTGCCAGCAGTTTGCTCGTGAACAGTAATTCACCCCTCCACTTT. Translation: CASSLLVNSNSPLHF.

The rearrangement uses TRBV25-1 and TRBJ2-3; D is unresolved. Germline CDR1 reads MGHDK; CDR2 reads SYGVNS. With 1 base removed from V and 4 bases from J, the gap between germline ends came to 12 bases. CDR3 length: 15 amino acids. The CDR3 is CASSESGLVSDTQYF. The CDR3 DNA sequence: TGTGCCAGCAGTGAATCCGGTCTAGTGTCAGATACGCAGTATTTT.

The V gene is TRBV5-1, the J gene TRBJ1-3; weak D call: TRBD1 (5 bases). This CDR3 contains 17 residues. Deletions cut 0 bases from V and 2 bases from J, with 15 bases between. Germline V gives CDR1 SGHRS, CDR2 YFSETQ. The CDR3 spells CASSLVSGVGAGNTIYF. The CDR3, as DNA: TGCGCCAGCAGCTTGGTTTCGGGGGTTGGAGCTGGAAACACCATATATTTT.